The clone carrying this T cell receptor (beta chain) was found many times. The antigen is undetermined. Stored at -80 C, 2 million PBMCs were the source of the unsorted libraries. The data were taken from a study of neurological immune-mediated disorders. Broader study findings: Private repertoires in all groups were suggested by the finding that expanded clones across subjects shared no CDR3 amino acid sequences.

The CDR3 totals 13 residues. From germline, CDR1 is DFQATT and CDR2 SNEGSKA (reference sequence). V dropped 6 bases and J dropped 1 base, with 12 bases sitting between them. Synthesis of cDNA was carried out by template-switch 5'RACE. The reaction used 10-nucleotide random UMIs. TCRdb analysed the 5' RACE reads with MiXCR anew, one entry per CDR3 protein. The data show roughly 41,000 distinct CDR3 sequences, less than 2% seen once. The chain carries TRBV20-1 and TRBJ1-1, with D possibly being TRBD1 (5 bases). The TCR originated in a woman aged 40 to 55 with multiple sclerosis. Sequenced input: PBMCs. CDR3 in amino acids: CSARDVRNTEAFF. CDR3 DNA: TGCAGTGCGCGGGACGTCAGGAACACTGAAGCTTTCTTT.